The rows below give T cell receptor beta chains drawn from one sample of a study of cytomegalovirus exposure and HLA in healthy donors. Data came from immunoSEQ multiplex PCR; TCRdb stores just in-frame clones and leaves some out. Here the sample spans 150,000 to 200,000 clones, 65% to 80% being singletons. Sequencing was done on a sample of PBMCs. The receptors derive from a woman aged 45-60 years in good health and CMV-seropositive. Both conserved end residues are part of each CDR3. The D gene is left open where the match is weak. Size is stated for part of the rows, as once, few or many counts, or as a class when the clone is expanded.

j_gene	d_gene	v_gene	abundance	CDR3aa	CDR3nt
TRBJ2-5	TRBD2	TRBV5-1	.	CASSSGASGEQETQYF	TGCGCCAGCAGCTCAGGGGCTAGCGGGGAACAAGAGACCCAGTACTTC
TRBJ1-5	TRBD1	TRBV2	few	CASRDREDQPQHF	TGTGCCAGCAGGGACAGGGAGGATCAGCCCCAGCATTTT
TRBJ1-2	.	TRBV6-1	.	CASRAMTGVYGYTF	TGTGCCAGCAGGGCTATGACAGGCGTCTATGGCTACACCTTC
TRBJ2-7	.	TRBV10-2	.	CASSERDRRVYEQYF	TGCGCCAGCAGTGAAAGGGACCGGAGGGTCTACGAGCAGTACTTC
TRBJ2-5	.	TRBV6-4	.	CASREGKETQYF	TGTGCCAGCAGAGAGGGCAAAGAGACCCAGTACTTC
TRBJ1-2	.	TRBV7-9	.	CASSQSGVYGYTF	TGTGCCAGCAGCCAGTCCGGGGTCTATGGCTACACCTTC
TRBJ1-4	.	TRBV5-4	.	CASSTTGQRNEKLFF	TGTGCCAGCAGCACTACCGGACAGCGTAATGAAAAACTGTTTTTT
TRBJ2-4	.	TRBV10-1	.	CASSDGGAKNIQYF	TGCGCCAGCAGTGACGGGGGAGCCAAAAACATTCAGTACTTC
TRBJ2-7	TRBD1	TRBV9	.	CASSVEINDRGRRSSYEQYF	TGTGCCAGCAGCGTAGAAATCAACGACAGGGGGCGTAGGAGCTCCTACGAGCAGTACTTC
TRBJ1-1	TRBD1	TRBV6-1	.	CASNSQGAGVEAFF	TGTGCCAGCAATTCTCAGGGGGCAGGTGTAGAAGCTTTCTTT
TRBJ1-6	TRBD1	TRBV25-1	once	CASRPGGGHSPLHF	TGTGCCAGCAGACCAGGGGGCGGCCATTCACCCCTCCACTTT
TRBJ1-2	.	TRBV6-9	.	CASSYPGREGRGGGYTF	TGTGCCAGCAGTTACCCGGGCCGAGAGGGGAGGGGGGGTGGCTACACCTTC
TRBJ1-2	.	TRBV5-1	.	CASSLDGLYGYTF	TGCGCCAGCAGCTTGGATGGCCTCTATGGCTACACCTTC
TRBJ1-3	.	TRBV2	.	CASSEGRVGNTIYF	TGTGCCAGCAGTGAGGGCCGAGTTGGAAACACCATATATTTT
TRBJ1-2	.	TRBV29-1	.	CSAEGGFGYGYTF	TGCAGCGCTGAGGGGGGGTTTGGATATGGCTACACCTTC
TRBJ2-5	TRBD2	TRBV5-4	few	CASSLEMAGGRETQYF	TGTGCCAGCAGCTTGGAGATGGCGGGGGGGCGAGAGACCCAGTACTTC
TRBJ2-3	TRBD2	TRBV5-4	.	CASSLSGGFTDTQYF	TGTGCCAGCAGCCTTAGCGGGGGGTTCACAGATACGCAGTATTTT
TRBJ1-2	TRBD1	TRBV29-1	.	CSVLTTTGFGYTF	TGCAGCGTTTTAACGACGACAGGGTTTGGCTACACCTTC
TRBJ2-3	.	TRBV5-1	.	CASSLAGKKGGAQYF	TGCGCCAGCAGCTTGGCCGGCAAGAAGGGAGGAGCGCAGTATTTT
TRBJ2-2	.	TRBV7-2	.	CASSLAWEGQPNTGELFF	TGTGCCAGCAGCTTAGCGTGGGAGGGACAACCGAACACCGGGGAGCTGTTTTTT
TRBJ2-7	TRBD2	TRBV2	.	CASSELAGGPYEQYF	TGTGCCAGCAGTGAGCTAGCGGGGGGACCCTACGAGCAGTACTTC
TRBJ1-4	.	TRBV6-1	.	CASSTEKLGLRFF	TGTGCCAGTTCAACAGAAAAACTGGGTCTTAGGTTTTTT
TRBJ1-2	.	TRBV6-1	.	CASSEWNPDRRGYTF	TGTGCCAGCAGTGAATGGAACCCGGACAGACGAGGCTACACCTTC
TRBJ2-2	.	TRBV6-1	few	CASSENQGGTGELFF	TGTGCCAGCAGTGAAAATCAGGGAGGTACCGGGGAGCTGTTTTTT
TRBJ2-3	.	TRBV5-1	.	CASSPTDLSTDTQYF	TGCGCCAGCAGCCCGACAGACCTCAGCACAGATACGCAGTATTTT
TRBJ2-3	TRBD2	TRBV6-5	few	CASSYGGLVSDTQYF	TGTGCCAGCAGTTACGGGGGACTAGTTTCAGATACGCAGTATTTT
TRBJ2-7	TRBD1	TRBV15	.	CATSRESRRTGTYEQYF	TGTGCCACCAGCAGAGAGAGTAGACGGACAGGGACCTACGAGCAGTACTTC
TRBJ1-2	.	TRBV2	once	CASSEGRQNYGYTF	TGTGCCAGCAGTGAGGGGCGACAGAACTATGGCTACACCTTC
TRBJ2-1	TRBD2	TRBV5-1	.	CASSFGRGGLDEQFF	TGCGCCAGCAGCTTTGGGCGGGGGGGCCTCGATGAGCAGTTCTTC
TRBJ1-1	TRBD1	TRBV7-9	.	CSSSPGTGGSWTTEAFF	TGTTCCAGCAGCCCAGGGACAGGGGGTTCCTGGACGACTGAAGCTTTCTTT